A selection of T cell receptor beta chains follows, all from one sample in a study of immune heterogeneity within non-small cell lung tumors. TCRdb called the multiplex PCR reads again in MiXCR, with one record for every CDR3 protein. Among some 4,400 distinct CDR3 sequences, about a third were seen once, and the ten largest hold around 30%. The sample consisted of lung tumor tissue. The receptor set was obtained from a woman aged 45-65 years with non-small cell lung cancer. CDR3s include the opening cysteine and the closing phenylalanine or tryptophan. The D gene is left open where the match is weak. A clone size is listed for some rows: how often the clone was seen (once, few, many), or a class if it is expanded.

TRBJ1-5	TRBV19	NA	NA	CASSAGQPQHF	TGTGCCAGTTCGGCGGGCCAGCCCCAGCATTTT
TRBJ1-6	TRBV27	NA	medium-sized	CASRLWIPDNSPLHF	TGTGCCAGCAGGCTCTGGATCCCTGATAATTCACCCCTCCACTTT
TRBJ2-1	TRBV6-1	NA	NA	CASTQEVERQEQFF	TGTGCCAGCACCCAGGAGGTGGAGAGACAGGAGCAGTTCTTC
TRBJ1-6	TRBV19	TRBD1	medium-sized	CASSNRQGNSPLHF	TGTGCCAGTAGTAACAGACAGGGGAATTCACCCCTCCACTTT
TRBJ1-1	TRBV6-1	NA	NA	CASSYLRVGPGSMNTEAFF	TGTGCCAGCAGTTATTTGCGGGTGGGGCCGGGATCCATGAACACTGAAGCTTTCTTT
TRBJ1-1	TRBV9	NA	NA	CASSPNSGDTEAFF	TGTGCCAGCAGCCCGAACTCAGGGGACACTGAAGCTTTCTTT
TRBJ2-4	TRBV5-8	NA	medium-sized	CASSLGVNIQYF	TGTGCCAGCAGCTTGGGGGTAAACATTCAGTACTTC
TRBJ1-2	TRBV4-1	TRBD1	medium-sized	CASSQDLGTGGAGGYTF	TGCGCCAGCAGCCAAGATCTCGGGACAGGGGGCGCCGGTGGCTACACCTTC
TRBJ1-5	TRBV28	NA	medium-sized	CASSLRGWWPQHF	TGTGCCAGCAGTTTAAGGGGGTGGTGGCCCCAGCATTTT
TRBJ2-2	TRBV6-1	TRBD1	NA	CASSEVQGLTGEIFF	TGTGCCAGCAGTGAAGTACAGGGGTTGACCGGGGAGATATTTTTT
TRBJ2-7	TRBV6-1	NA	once	CASNEKGSYEQYF	TGTGCCAGCAATGAAAAGGGTTCCTACGAGCAGTACTTC
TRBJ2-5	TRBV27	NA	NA	CASSLHYQETQYF	TGTGCCAGCAGTTTACACTACCAAGAGACCCAGTACTTC
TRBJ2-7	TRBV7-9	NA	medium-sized	CASSLARLHGQKYF	TGTGCCAGCAGCTTAGCTAGGCTTCACGGACAGAAGTACTTC
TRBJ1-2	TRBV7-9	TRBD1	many	CASSRSGTGQLYGYTF	TGTGCCAGCAGCCGTTCCGGGACAGGGCAACTCTATGGCTACACCTTC
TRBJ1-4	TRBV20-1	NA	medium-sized	CSAYPRATNEKLFF	TGCAGTGCCTACCCCAGGGCAACTAATGAAAAACTGTTTTTT
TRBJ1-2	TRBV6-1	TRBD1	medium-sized	CASKEPTGGRYGYTF	TGTGCCAGCAAAGAACCGACAGGGGGCAGGTATGGCTACACCTTC
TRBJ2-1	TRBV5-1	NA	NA	CASSFDRGLNEQFF	TGCGCCAGCAGCTTTGATCGCGGACTTAATGAGCAGTTCTTC
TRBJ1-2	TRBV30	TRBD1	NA	CAWSLYRGGDGYTF	TGTGCCTGGAGTCTTTACAGGGGCGGCGATGGCTACACCTTC
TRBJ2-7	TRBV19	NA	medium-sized	CASRPTPEPTYEQYF	TGTGCCAGTAGACCAACTCCTGAGCCCACCTACGAGCAGTACTTC
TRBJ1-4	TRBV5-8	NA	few	CASSLGGGLRTNEKLFF	TGTGCCAGCAGCCTCGGGGGAGGACTCCGTACAAATGAAAAACTGTTTTTT
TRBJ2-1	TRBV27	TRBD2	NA	CASSLAGGSVDEQFF	TGTGCCAGCAGTTTGGCGGGCGGGAGTGTCGATGAGCAGTTCTTC
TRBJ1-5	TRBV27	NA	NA	CASSPTVRQNSNQPQHF	TGTGCCAGCAGTCCAACAGTAAGACAAAATAGCAATCAGCCCCAGCATTTT
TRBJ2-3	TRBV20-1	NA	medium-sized	CSAREGISGTDTQYF	TGCAGTGCTAGAGAGGGCATTTCGGGAACAGATACGCAGTATTTT
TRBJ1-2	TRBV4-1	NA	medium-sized	CASSAGRVYGYTF	TGCGCCAGCAGCGCAGGCCGGGTTTATGGCTACACCTTC
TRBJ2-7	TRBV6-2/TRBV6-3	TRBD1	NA	CASSYTILGTGAYEQYF	TGTGCCAGCAGTTACACCATCCTCGGGACAGGGGCCTACGAGCAGTACTTC
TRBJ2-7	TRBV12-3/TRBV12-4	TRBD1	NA	CASSWDRVFEQYF	TGTGCCAGCAGTTGGGACAGGGTCTTTGAGCAGTACTTC
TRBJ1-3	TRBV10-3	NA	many	CASLGPGNTIYF	TGTGCCTCCCTAGGACCTGGAAACACCATATATTTT
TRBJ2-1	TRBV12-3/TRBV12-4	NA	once	CASSLDQHNEQFF	TGTGCCAGCAGTTTAGACCAGCACAATGAGCAGTTCTTC
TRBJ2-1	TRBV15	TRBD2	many	CATASGSYNEQFF	TGTGCCACCGCTAGCGGGAGCTACAATGAGCAGTTCTTC
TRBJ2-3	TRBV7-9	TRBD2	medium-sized	CASSGGTSGPTDTQYF	TGTGCCAGCAGCGGAGGGACTAGCGGTCCGACAGATACGCAGTATTTT
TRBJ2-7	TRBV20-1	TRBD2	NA	CSASEASGGSYEQYF	TGCAGTGCTAGTGAAGCTAGCGGGGGATCCTACGAGCAGTACTTC
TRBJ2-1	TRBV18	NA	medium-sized	CASSPGGAVGYNEQFF	TGTGCCAGCTCACCGGGTGGTGCAGTCGGATACAATGAGCAGTTCTTC
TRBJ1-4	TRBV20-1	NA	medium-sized	CSARHLGDEKLFF	TGCAGTGCGCGACACCTGGGGGATGAAAAACTGTTTTTT
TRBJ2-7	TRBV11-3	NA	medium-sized	CASSPQPTEQYF	TGTGCCAGCAGCCCCCAACCGACCGAGCAGTACTTC
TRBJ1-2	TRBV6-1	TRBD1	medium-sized	CASSLGQGAGGYTF	TGTGCCAGCAGCCTCGGACAGGGCGCTGGAGGCTACACCTTC
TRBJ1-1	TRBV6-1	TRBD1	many	CASSVTGARNTEAFF	TGTGCCAGCAGCGTGACAGGGGCTCGTAACACTGAAGCTTTCTTT
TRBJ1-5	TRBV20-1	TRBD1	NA	CSARDFGTGQHF	TGCAGTGCTAGAGATTTCGGGACAGGTCAGCATTTT
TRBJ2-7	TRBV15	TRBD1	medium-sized	CATSVTGGAYEQYF	TGTGCCACCAGCGTGACAGGGGGGGCCTACGAGCAGTACTTC
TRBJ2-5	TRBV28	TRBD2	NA	CASTPGAGRGDRETQYF	TGTGCCAGCACCCCGGGAGCGGGACGGGGGGACCGAGAGACCCAGTACTTC